This is a list of T cell receptor beta chains from one sample in a study of T-cell reconstitution after alpha-beta-depleted transplantation in children. TCRdb recomputed calls from the PCR reads with MiXCR, one row per CDR3 protein. The data hold some 340,000 distinct CDR3 sequences, with approximately 10% observed a single time. The source material was PBMCs from the stem cell graft donor, sampled from the stem cell graft. The receptors here all came from a human donor who donated a stem cell graft to a child with acute lymphoblastic leukemia. Both conserved end residues are part of each CDR3. A D gene is named only where the DNA matches it firmly. Some rows have no size entry. The others give once, few or many, or a class for an expanded clone.

len	d_gene	v_gene	j_gene	abundance	CDR3nt	CDR3aa
14	TRBD1	TRBV11-1	TRBJ2-7	many	TGTGCCAGCAGCCACCGGGACAGTTCCTACGAGCAGTACTTC	CASSHRDSSYEQYF
15	.	TRBV27	TRBJ2-1	.	TGTGCCAGCAGTCTCGGACCGGGACGCTTCAATGAGCAGTTCTTC	CASSLGPGRFNEQFF
14	.	TRBV27	TRBJ2-7	.	TGTGCCAGCAGTTTATCCCGCAGGGGCCACGAGCAGTACTTC	CASSLSRRGHEQYF
16	TRBD2	TRBV6-4	TRBJ2-1	many	TGTGCCAGCAGTGCCTTCAAGGGACTAGCGAGAAATGAGCAGTTCTTC	CASSAFKGLARNEQFF
12	TRBD2	TRBV6-2/TRBV6-3	TRBJ2-1	few	TGTGCCAGCAGGGCTAGCGGGAATCCGCACCTATTC	CASRASGNPHLF
14	TRBD1	TRBV5-1	TRBJ2-2	many	TGCGCCAGCAGCCCGGACAGGGCAACCGGGGAGCTGTTTTTT	CASSPDRATGELFF
14	.	TRBV7-8	TRBJ2-3	many	TGTGCCAGCAGCCGAGGGAGGCCTACAGATACGCAGTATTTT	CASSRGRPTDTQYF
13	.	TRBV12-3/TRBV12-4	TRBJ2-1	.	TGTGCCAGCAGGCCACCCCCGAACAATGAGCAGTTCTTC	CASRPPPNNEQFF
13	.	TRBV20-1	TRBJ1-5	.	TGCAGTGCTAGTTCGGGGTCGCAACAGCCCCAGCATTTT	CSASSGSQQPQHF
13	.	TRBV4-2	TRBJ2-1	.	TGTGCCAGCAGCCAAGAATTACACGATGAGCAGTTCTTC	CASSQELHDEQFF
14	TRBD1	TRBV4-1	TRBJ2-5	many	TGCGCCAGCAGCCAACTCGGACAGGGCGAGACCCAGTACTTC	CASSQLGQGETQYF
16	TRBD2	TRBV20-1	TRBJ2-3	few	TGCAGTGCTAGAGATTGGACTAGCGTTGGCTCAGATACGCAGTATTTT	CSARDWTSVGSDTQYF
13	.	TRBV7-9	TRBJ2-7	few	TGTGCCAGCAGCTTAGGACTGACTAGAGAGCAGTACTTC	CASSLGLTREQYF
14	.	TRBV5-1	TRBJ2-2	few	TGCGCCAGCAGCTTTGACCCGGGTGGCGGGGAGCTGTTTTTT	CASSFDPGGGELFF
16	TRBD1	TRBV5-1	TRBJ2-2	.	TGCGCCAGCAGCACTACAGGGGGCCCGAAGACCGGGGAGCTGTTTTTT	CASSTTGGPKTGELFF
13	.	TRBV12-3/TRBV12-4	TRBJ1-1	few	TGTGCCAGCAGTTTTGGGGAGGGCACTGAAGCTTTCTTT	CASSFGEGTEAFF
13	.	TRBV7-7	TRBJ2-7	many	TGTGCTAGCAGCTTAGAAGCCGGCTACGAGCAGTACTTC	CASSLEAGYEQYF
16	.	TRBV15	TRBJ2-1	few	TGTGCCACCAGCAGAGATCAGGCTAGCTCCTACAATGAGCAGTTCTTC	CATSRDQASSYNEQFF
15	.	TRBV29-1	TRBJ1-2	.	TGCAGCGTTGAACCTCAGGACTTACCCGCTGGGGGCTACACCTTC	CSVEPQDLPAGGYTF
15	.	TRBV20-1	TRBJ1-6	.	TGCAGTGCTAGTCGCCCGACAGGCTATAATTCACCCCTCCACTTT	CSASRPTGYNSPLHF
14	TRBD1	TRBV2	TRBJ1-5	few	TGTGCCAGTGCCGGGACAGGGGAACGCCGGCCCCAGCATTTT	CASAGTGERRPQHF
17	TRBD2	TRBV9	TRBJ2-5	.	TGTGCCAGCAGCGTAGGTAGTGCGGGAGCCTTGGCAGAGACCCAGTACTTC	CASSVGSAGALAETQYF
15	TRBD1	TRBV12-3/TRBV12-4	TRBJ2-1	few	TGTGCCAGCAGTTCCGGGACAGGGGTTAGAAATGAGCAGTTCTTC	CASSSGTGVRNEQFF
16	TRBD1	TRBV5-1	TRBJ2-7	few	TGCGCCAGCAGAGGGACAGGGCAGCAAGTGGACTACGAGCAGTACTTC	CASRGTGQQVDYEQYF
13	.	TRBV20-1	TRBJ2-7	.	TGCAGTGCTAGGGGGACACAGGGCTACGAGCAGTACTTC	CSARGTQGYEQYF